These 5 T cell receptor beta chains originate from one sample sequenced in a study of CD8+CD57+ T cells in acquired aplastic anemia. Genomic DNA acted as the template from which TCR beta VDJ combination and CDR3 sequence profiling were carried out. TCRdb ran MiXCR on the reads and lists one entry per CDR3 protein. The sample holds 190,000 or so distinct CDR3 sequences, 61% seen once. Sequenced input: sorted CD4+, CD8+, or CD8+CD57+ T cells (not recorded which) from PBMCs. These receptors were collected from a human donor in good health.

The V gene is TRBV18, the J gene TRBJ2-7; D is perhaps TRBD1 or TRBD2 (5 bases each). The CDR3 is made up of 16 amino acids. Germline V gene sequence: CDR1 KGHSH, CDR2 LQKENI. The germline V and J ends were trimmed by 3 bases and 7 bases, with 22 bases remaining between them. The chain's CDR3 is CASSPEVGTGFYEQYF. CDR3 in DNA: TGTGCCAGCTCACCCGAAGTTGGGACGGGGTTTTATGAGCAGTACTTC.

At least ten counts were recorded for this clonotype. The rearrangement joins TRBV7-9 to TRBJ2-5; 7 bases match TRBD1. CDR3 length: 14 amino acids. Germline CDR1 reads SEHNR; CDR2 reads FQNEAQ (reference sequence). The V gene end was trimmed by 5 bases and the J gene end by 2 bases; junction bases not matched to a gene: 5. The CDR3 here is CASSVLQGQETQYF. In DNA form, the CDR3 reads TGTGCCAGCAGCGTACTACAGGGGCAAGAGACCCAGTACTTC.

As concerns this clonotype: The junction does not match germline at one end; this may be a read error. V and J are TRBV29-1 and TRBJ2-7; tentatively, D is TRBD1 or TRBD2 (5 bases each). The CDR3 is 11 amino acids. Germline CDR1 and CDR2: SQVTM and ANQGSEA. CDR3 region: CSLAGTYGQYF. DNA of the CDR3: TGCAGCTTAGCAGGGACCTACGGGCAGTACTTC.

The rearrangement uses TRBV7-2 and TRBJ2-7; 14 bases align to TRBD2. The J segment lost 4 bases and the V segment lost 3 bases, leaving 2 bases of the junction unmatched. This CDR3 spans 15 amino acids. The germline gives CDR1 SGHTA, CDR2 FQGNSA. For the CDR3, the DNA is TGTGCCAGCAGCTTCCGGACTAGCGGGGGGTACGAGCAGTACTTC. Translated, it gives CASSFRTSGGYEQYF.

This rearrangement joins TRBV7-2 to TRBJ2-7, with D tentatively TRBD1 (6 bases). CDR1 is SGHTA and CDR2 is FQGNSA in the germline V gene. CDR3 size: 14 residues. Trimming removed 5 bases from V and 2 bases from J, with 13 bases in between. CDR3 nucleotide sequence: TGTGCCAGCAGCACTCGGACAGCCCCCTACGAGCAGTACTTC. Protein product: CASSTRTAPYEQYF.